This T cell receptor (beta chain) was documented in a study of blood T cell repertoires in COVID-19. The wider study: Samples of COVID-19 (acute and convalescent) were obtained from the United States, Italy and Spain. The analysed material was cDNA or gDNA that came from T cells, B-cell-depleted T cells, or PBMCs.

This clone was recorded once. The CDR3 loop spans 19 amino acids. The germline CDR1 and CDR2 sequences are KGHDR and SFDVKD. The junction had 9 bases not matched to a gene; V was cut back by 0 bases and J by 0 bases. The repertoire was sequenced with immunoSEQ multiplex PCR; TCRdb's copy has only in-frame clones and lacks some. The data show under 150,000 clones, 85% seen once. The rearrangement joins TRBV24-1 to TRBJ2-1; the match to TRBD1 covers 8 bases. The sample consisted of peripheral blood. The sequence derives from a human donor in a cohort sampled during active COVID-19. The CDR3 bases are TGTGCCACCAGTGATTTGGACACAGGGGGAGGAGGCTCCTACAATGAGCAGTTCTTC. Translated: CATSDLDTGGGGSYNEQFF.